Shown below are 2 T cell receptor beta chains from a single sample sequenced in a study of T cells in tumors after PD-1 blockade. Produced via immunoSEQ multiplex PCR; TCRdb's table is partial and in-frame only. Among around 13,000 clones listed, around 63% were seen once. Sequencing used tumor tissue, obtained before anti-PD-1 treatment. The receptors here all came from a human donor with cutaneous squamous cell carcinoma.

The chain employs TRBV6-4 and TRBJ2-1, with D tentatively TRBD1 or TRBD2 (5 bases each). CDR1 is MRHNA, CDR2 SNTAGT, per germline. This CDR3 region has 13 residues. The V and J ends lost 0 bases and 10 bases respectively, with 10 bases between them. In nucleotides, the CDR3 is TGTGCCAGCAGTGACTCGAGGGGCAGGGAGCAGTTCTTC. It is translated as CASSDSRGREQFF.

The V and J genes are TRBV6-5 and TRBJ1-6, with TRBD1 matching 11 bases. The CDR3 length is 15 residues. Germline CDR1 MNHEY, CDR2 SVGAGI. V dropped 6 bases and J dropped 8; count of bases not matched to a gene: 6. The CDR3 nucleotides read TGTGCCAGCAGCCGGACAGGGGGCGGTTATTCACCCCTCCACTTT. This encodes CASSRTGGGYSPLHF.